This T cell receptor beta chain was recorded in a study of blood T cells in healthy people across ages. Notes on the study in general: The study found more naive CD4+ cells and higher diversity in long-lived than aged donors. Roughly linear age-related decline in beta diversity appeared, significant by age 40. Estimates based on one million T cells were treated as lower bounds.

The table lists this clonotype with a few counts. Its antigen is not known. V was trimmed by 3 bases and J by 12 bases, leaving 9 bases between them. Germline CDR1 SEHNR, CDR2 FQNEAQ (reference sequence). CDR3 length equals 11 residues. The second PCR ran roughly 7 to 12 cycles with a sample-barcoded 5' primer and J-beta primers. TCRdb recomputed calls from the 5' RACE reads with MiXCR, one row per CDR3 protein. This sample has roughly 1,500,000 distinct CDR3 sequences; about 31% occur once, and the top ten carry roughly 10%. Whenever a sample was processed, at least 7 million PBMCs were isolated. The sequence was collected from a woman in her twenties or thirties in good health. The chain combines TRBV7-9 with TRBJ2-1; D tentatively fits TRBD1 or TRBD2 (5 bases each). Sequenced material: blood. The CDR3 protein is CASSFEGRQFF. The CDR3 nucleotides read TGTGCCAGCAGCTTTGAGGGACGGCAGTTCTTC.